This T cell receptor (beta chain) stems from a study of shared clonotypes between healthy human individuals. Study observations and caveats: As a rule, naive subsets had a larger estimated richness than memory subsets.

The CDR3 runs to 14 residues. The J segment lost 4 bases and the V segment lost 4 bases, leaving 5 bases of the junction unmatched. CDR1 and CDR2 from the germline V gene are SGDLS and YYNGEE. On this clone: Its antigen is unknown.

Sequencing was performed with immunoSEQ multiplex PCR; in TCRdb, only in-frame clones are kept and a portion is missing. The top ten clones hold 1.4% to 1.5% of a sample with some 1 million clones, about 80% of them seen once. This receptor was identified in a man between 18 and 35 years old in good health. The source material was memory CD4+ T cells sorted from blood. Stated subset: CD45RA-negative fraction. This chain joins TRBV9 and TRBJ1-2; the match to TRBD1 covers 9 bases. The CDR3 loop is CASSSKTGGYGYTF. For the CDR3, the DNA is TGTGCCAGCAGCTCCAAGACAGGGGGCTATGGCTACACCTTC.